This TCR beta chain emerged from a study of cytomegalovirus exposure and HLA in healthy donors. Use of 60 Vbeta and 13 Jbeta primers characterized the PCR. TCRdb's table, derived via immunoSEQ multiplex PCR, lists solely in-frame clones and lacks some. The profile shows about 62,000 clones, approximately 81% of them singletons. General observations from the study: Many donors shared some public TCRs, even though most TCR sequences were rare.

Regarding this clone: Antigen specificity is unknown.

J gave up 4 bases and V 11 bases, and 9 bases lay outside the gene matches. Germline CDR1 and CDR2: LNHDA and SQIVND (reference sequence). The CDR3 has 13 amino acids. The sample taken for sequencing was PBMCs. This clonotype was sampled from a woman aged 25 to 39 in good health and CMV-seronegative. The chain employs TRBV19 and TRBJ1-2; 8 positions match TRBD1. The CDR3 DNA reads as TGTGCCTCTTCCCCGGACAGGGCCTATGGCTACACCTTC. Its protein is CASSPDRAYGYTF.